The source of this T cell receptor beta chain is a study of shared clonotypes between healthy human individuals. TCRdb's copy holds only in-frame clones and misses some; the assay was immunoSEQ multiplex PCR. The sample holds approximately 2,000,000 clones, around 90% seen once. This clone showed up just once. Additional DNA sequences in this sample encode the identical CDR3. The material sequenced was naive CD4+ T cells from PBMCs. Subset meaning: CD45RA+ positively selected. The source is a man aged 18-30 years in good health. Some clones in this sample may be carry-over from other donors' samples.

CDR3 in DNA: TGTGCCAGCAGCTCGGGACTAGCGGGAGGGGAGACCCAGTACTTC. It codes for CASSSGLAGGETQYF. The genes are TRBV5-4 and TRBJ2-5; 16 bases align to TRBD2. The V gene's germline CDR1 is SGHNT and CDR2 YYREEE (reference sequence). The ends lost 3 bases at V and 5 bases at J; junction bases unmatched: 1. The CDR3 is made up of 15 amino acids.